These 3 T cell receptor beta chains share one sample of origin, sequenced in a study of T cell repertoires in cytomegalovirus infection. Their specific antigens are unknown. TCRdb re-derived calls from the reads in MiXCR, one entry per CDR3 protein. The sample holds 160,000 or so distinct CDR3 sequences; 20% to 25% are singletons and the top ten take under 30%. The sequences come from CD8+ T cells from cultured PBMCs, collected from culture after CMV antigen stimulation. The receptors were gathered from a human donor in good health (CMV status not recorded). Some clones in this sample may be carry-over from other donors' samples.

The chain links TRBV28 to TRBJ2-4; weak D call: TRBD1 (7 bases). The V end lost 10 bases, the J end lost 7 bases, and 14 bases lay between the germline ends. CDR3 length: 12 residues. Germline lookup yields CDR1 MDHEN and CDR2 SYDVKM. The CDR3 bases are TGTGCCACCTCGTCAGGGGGGAACATTCAGTACTTC. It encodes CATSSGGNIQYF.

The chain carries TRBV7-2 and TRBJ1-5; no firm D call. CDR3 length equals 16 residues. Trimming removed 2 bases at V and 0 bases at J, with 11 bases between. CDR1 SGHTA and CDR2 FQGNSA come from the germline V gene. Written as DNA, the CDR3 is TGTGCCAGCAGCTTAAGTCCGGATTATAGCAATCAGCCCCAGCATTTT. Translation: CASSLSPDYSNQPQHF.

This chain connects TRBV7-2 to TRBJ1-5, with 7 positions matching TRBD1. In germline, CDR1 is SGHTA, CDR2 FQGNSA. The CDR3 is made up of 14 amino acids. J was trimmed by 6 bases and V by 5 bases; bases with no gene match: 7. CDR3 in amino acids: CASSPRGQPQPQHF. The CDR3 nucleotides read TGTGCCAGCAGCCCCCGGGGACAGCCTCAGCCCCAGCATTTT.